Shown below are 30 T cell receptor beta chains from a single sample sequenced in a study of monozygotic twins with inflammatory bowel disease. From its re-call of the 5' RACE reads, TCRdb lists each CDR3 protein once, without DNA. Listed are some 210,000 distinct CDR3 sequences; less than 2% falls within the top ten. The source material was blood. Receptor source: a human donor with ulcerative colitis or Crohn's disease, or a healthy co-twin of an affected twin (not recorded which).

J is TRBJ1-3 and V is TRBV19. The CDR3 loop spans 15 amino acids. CDR1 is LNHDA, CDR2 SQIVND, per germline (reference sequence). The CDR3 region is CASSISASAGNTIYF.

V gene TRBV5-1 combines with J gene TRBJ1-1; TCRdb proposes TRBD1, but this gene call is untestable without DNA. This CDR3 is built from 15 residues. The V gene's germline CDR1 is SGHRS and CDR2 YFSETQ. The CDR3 sequence is CASSLSEGRNTEAFF.

This chain connects TRBV5-1 to TRBJ2-1; TCRdb picks TRBD1, but there is no DNA to check that call. There are 13 residues in the CDR3. The germline CDR1 and CDR2 sequences are SGHRS and YFSETQ. The CDR3 here is CASRQGVNNEQFF.

J is TRBJ1-1 and V is TRBV7-9. The CDR3 is 12 residues long. Germline V gene lookup returns CDR1 SEHNR and CDR2 FQNEAQ (reference sequence). This CDR3 reads CASSRLNTEAFF.

The chain carries TRBV29-1 and TRBJ1-4; TCRdb picks TRBD1, but there is no DNA to check that call. This CDR3 has 13 residues. Germline loops: CDR1 SQVTM, CDR2 ANQGSEA. The CDR3 reads CSVERTVDGELFF.

The V gene is TRBV20-1, the J gene TRBJ1-4; absent DNA, TCRdb's TRBD1 call cannot be checked. Germline V gene lookup returns CDR1 DFQATT and CDR2 SNEGSKA (reference sequence). The CDR3 sequence is 16 residues long. CDR3 sequence: CSARVSKGGTNEKLFF.

The J gene is TRBJ1-5, the V gene TRBV5-8; TCRdb designates TRBD1, a call that cannot be tested without DNA. The CDR3 contains 15 residues. Germline V gene sequence: CDR1 SGHTS, CDR2 YDEGEE. The CDR3 reads CASSYPGQGNQPQHF.

The rearrangement uses TRBV4-2 and TRBJ2-2; TCRdb selects TRBD2, and the lack of DNA leaves this call unchecked. Germline V lookup: CDR1 LGHNA, CDR2 YNFKEQ. This CDR3 has 15 residues. CDR3 loop: CASSQGLAGTGELFF.

V and J are TRBV7-6 and TRBJ2-5; without DNA, the TCRdb call of TRBD2 cannot be checked. This CDR3 comprises 17 residues. The V gene's germline CDR1 is SGHVS and CDR2 FNYEAQ. CDR3 sequence reads: CASSSGTSGGPQETQYF.

The chain links TRBV4-1 to TRBJ2-7. Germline V CDR1 and CDR2: MGHRA, YSYEKL. The CDR3 loop spans 15 amino acids. CDR3 amino acids: CASSPQAFSSYEQYF.

The chain combines TRBV20-1 with TRBJ1-5; no DNA is available, so the TRBD1 call from TCRdb remains unchecked. The CDR3 totals 15 residues. Germline V CDR1 and CDR2: DFQATT, SNEGSKA (reference sequence). The CDR3 is CSARESGQNYQPQHF.

This sequence joins TRBV24-1 and TRBJ1-2; TCRdb selects TRBD1, and the lack of DNA leaves this call unchecked. The germline V gene has CDR1 KGHDR and CDR2 SFDVKD. The CDR3 covers 14 residues. The CDR3 loop is CATSDPGQGYGYTF.

V usage is TRBV18 and J usage is TRBJ2-4. This CDR3 is built from 14 residues. Germline loops: CDR1 KGHSH, CDR2 LQKENI. The CDR3 sequence is CASSPQGFANIQYF.

This chain uses TRBV18 with TRBJ2-7; TCRdb selects TRBD1, and the lack of DNA leaves this call unchecked. This CDR3 is built from 15 residues. The germline V gene encodes CDR1 KGHSH and CDR2 LQKENI. The CDR3 sequence is CASSLGQGAIYEQYF.

The chain couples TRBV6-1 to TRBJ2-5; TCRdb picks TRBD2, but there is no DNA to check that call. The germline V gene encodes CDR1 MNHNS and CDR2 SASEGT. The CDR3 length is 15 residues. CDR3: CASSLAGGTQETQYF.

The CDR3: CASSRTQGVEAFF. This chain uses TRBV7-2 with TRBJ1-1; the TCRdb call, TRBD1, lacks DNA for checking. Germline V gene data show CDR1 as SGHTA and CDR2 as FQGNSA. CDR3 length: 13 amino acids.

This rearrangement joins TRBV12-3 or TRBV12-4 to TRBJ2-2. The CDR3 runs to 16 residues. CDR3: CASSLRSPPNTGELFF.

This CDR3 reads CAIKETGGVDTQYF. The V gene is TRBV10-3, the J gene TRBJ2-3; TCRdb gives TRBD1 as the D gene, but with no DNA this cannot be confirmed. CDR1 and CDR2 from the germline V gene are ENHRY and SYGVKD. The CDR3 runs 14 residues.

V gene TRBV5-1 combines with J gene TRBJ1-2; TCRdb calls TRBD1, which cannot be checked without DNA. CDR1 and CDR2 from the germline V gene are SGHRS and YFSETQ. This CDR3 comprises 17 residues. The CDR3 sequence is CASSFRDREPINYGYTF.

CDR3 region: CASSPTSLSEAFF. The rearrangement links TRBV3-1 to TRBJ1-1. Germline CDR1 and CDR2: LGHDT and YNNKEL (reference sequence). CDR3 length equals 13 residues.

This chain links TRBV9 with TRBJ2-7; TCRdb calls TRBD1, which cannot be checked without DNA. Germline V lookup: CDR1 SGDLS, CDR2 YYNGEE. The CDR3 is 15 amino acids. The CDR3 is CASSVGQGAYYEQYF.

The rearrangement links TRBV10-3 to TRBJ1-4; TCRdb proposes TRBD1, but this gene call is untestable without DNA. Per germline, CDR1 ENHRY and CDR2 SYGVKD. The CDR3 totals 13 residues. CDR3 region: CAISGQINEKLFF.

J is TRBJ1-4 and V is TRBV6-1. The CDR3 contains 18 residues. Per germline, CDR1 MNHNS and CDR2 SASEGT. The CDR3: CASTSTGWEGSTNEKLFF.

The chain carries TRBV7-9 and TRBJ1-4; the D call of TRBD1 rests on TCRdb alone, since no DNA is present to check it. Germline CDR1 is SEHNR and CDR2 is FQNEAQ (reference sequence). The length of the CDR3 is 14 residues. CDR3 protein: CASASVGANEKLFF.

This rearrangement joins TRBV2 to TRBJ1-1. Germline assignment: CDR1 SNHLY and CDR2 FYNNEI. This CDR3 spans 14 amino acids. The CDR3 is CASKAGMGNTEAFF.

The chain employs TRBV5-1 and TRBJ1-4; TCRdb returns TRBD1, unconfirmable since there is no DNA. Germline values: CDR1 SGHRS, CDR2 YFSETQ. The CDR3 runs to 14 residues. This CDR3 is CASSLVQGGEKLFF.

This chain connects TRBV11-1 to TRBJ2-1; TCRdb's D gene call, TRBD1, goes unchecked for lack of DNA. Germline assignment: CDR1 SGHAT and CDR2 FQDESV (reference sequence). This CDR3 is built from 18 residues. The CDR3 loop reads CASSPPTAQPPSYNEQFF.

V is TRBV12-3 or TRBV12-4 and J is TRBJ2-3. The CDR3 loop spans 13 amino acids. The CDR3 protein is CASSTTDTDTQYF.

This sequence joins TRBV6-1 and TRBJ1-5; TCRdb names TRBD1, which stays unverified in the absence of DNA. In germline, CDR1 is MNHNS, CDR2 SASEGT. The CDR3 loop spans 15 amino acids. The CDR3 is CASRGHRLGNQPQHF.

This chain connects TRBV29-1 to TRBJ2-7; the TCRdb call, TRBD1, lacks DNA for checking. Germline V gives CDR1 SQVTM, CDR2 ANQGSEA. This CDR3 region has 15 residues. The CDR3 protein is CSVAPGQGDSYEQYF.